The next 21 T cell receptor beta chains were all read from a single sample in a study of blood T cell repertoires in COVID-19. Profiled with immunoSEQ multiplex PCR; TCRdb holds only in-frame clones, not every one. The profile shows fewer than 350,000 clones, roughly 86% of them singletons. The sample consisted of PBMCs or T cells enriched from blood (not recorded which). These receptor sequences come from a woman aged 30 to 39 who had been exposed to COVID-19.

The V and J genes are TRBV13 and TRBJ2-5; 10 positions agree with TRBD1. CDR1 and CDR2 from the germline V gene are PRHDT and FYEKMQ (reference sequence). The CDR3 runs to 19 residues. The ends lost 5 bases at V and 5 bases at J; junction bases unmatched: 20. The CDR3 is CASSLLIGQGEIPGETQYF. CDR3 nucleotide sequence: TGTGCCAGCAGCCTACTGATTGGACAGGGGGAAATCCCGGGGGAGACCCAGTACTTC.

V gene TRBV20-1 combines with J gene TRBJ2-6; the match to TRBD2 covers 11 bases. The CDR3 loop spans 17 amino acids. V lost 3 bases to trimming and J lost 0 bases; unmatched junction nucleotides: 4. Germline CDR1 DFQATT, CDR2 SNEGSKA (reference sequence). The CDR3 DNA follows: TGCAGTGCTAGTGGGACTAGCGGACTCTCTGGGGCCAACGTCCTGACTTTC. Translated: CSASGTSGLSGANVLTF.

The genes are TRBV3-1 (or the pseudogene TRBV3-2) and TRBJ2-1, with D possibly being TRBD1 (7 bases). The CDR3 sequence is 12 residues long. The V gene lost 4 bases and the J gene lost 9 bases, with 10 bases spanning the gap. In germline, CDR1 is LGHDT, CDR2 YNNKEL (reference sequence). CDR3 bases: TGTGCCAGCAGCCCAGGGGGGATTGAGCAGTTCTTC. It translates to CASSPGGIEQFF.

V gene TRBV5-1 combines with J gene TRBJ2-3; D may be TRBD2 (6 bases). CDR1 is SGHRS, CDR2 YFSETQ, per germline. Trimming stripped 7 bases from V and 1 base from J, with 19 bases between. CDR3 length: 16 residues. CDR3 amino acids: CASFPGNAGRTDTQYF. CDR3 DNA sequence: TGCGCCAGCTTTCCAGGGAATGCGGGGCGCACAGATACGCAGTATTTT.

Turning to this clone: Other DNA sequences within the sample encode an identical CDR3. This rearrangement joins TRBV7-9 to TRBJ2-7; TRBD1 matches at 7 bases. The trim removed 5 bases at V and 3 bases at J, leaving 7 bases unmatched. The CDR3 is 14 residues long. In germline, CDR1 is SEHNR, CDR2 FQNEAQ (reference sequence). DNA for the CDR3: TGTGCCAGCAGCCTAAGACAGGGCGACTACGAGCAGTACTTC. Translating gives CASSLRQGDYEQYF.

This sequence joins TRBV3-1 (or the pseudogene TRBV3-2) and TRBJ2-3; 9 positions match TRBD2. CDR3 size: 16 residues. Germline V CDR1 and CDR2: LGHDT, YNNKEL (reference sequence). V lost 4 bases, J lost 1 base, and 6 bases stayed unmatched. The CDR3 region is CASSLAAGGGTDTQYF. The CDR3 DNA reads TGTGCCAGCAGCCTAGCTGCGGGAGGGGGCACAGATACGCAGTATTTT.

The V gene is TRBV2, the J gene TRBJ1-5, with a tentative D call TRBD1 (6 bases). The germline V gene has CDR1 SNHLY and CDR2 FYNNEI. Trimming took 4 bases from V and 0 from J, leaving 10 bases between them. The CDR3 totals 15 residues. CDR3 nucleotide sequence: TGTGCCAGCAGTGCAGGGGATTATAGCAATCAGCCCCAGCATTTT. Its protein is CASSAGDYSNQPQHF.

The chain is built from TRBV15 and TRBJ2-4; TRBD2 aligns across 8 bases. J gave up 8 bases and V 3 bases, and 3 bases lay outside the gene matches. Germline lookup yields CDR1 LNHNV and CDR2 YYDKDF (reference sequence). The CDR3 runs to 13 residues. The DNA of the CDR3 is TGTGCCACCAGCAGGGACGGGGGGGACATTCAGTACTTC. This sequence encodes CATSRDGGDIQYF. Based on the CDR3 plus reference TRBV15 and TRBJ2-4, the full variable domain is DAMVIQNPRYQVTQFGKPVTLSCSQTLNHNVMYWYQQKSSQAPKLLFHYYDKDFNNEADTPDNFQSRRPNTSFCFLDIRSPGLGDTAMYLCATSRDGGDIQYFGAGTRLSVL.

The chain combines TRBV28 with TRBJ2-7; D may be TRBD2 (6 bases). Per the germline V gene, CDR1 is MDHEN and CDR2 is SYDVKM. V was trimmed by 3 bases and J by 3 bases, leaving 9 bases between them. The CDR3 covers 13 residues. The CDR3 loop is CASSFGGSYEQYF. The CDR3 nucleotides read TGTGCCAGCAGTTTTGGGGGGAGCTACGAGCAGTACTTC.

V usage is TRBV30 and J usage is TRBJ2-7, with D possibly matching TRBD1 (6 bases). V was pared by 2 bases and J by 2 bases, with 16 bases between. Germline CDR1 is GTSNPN and CDR2 is SVGIG (reference sequence). The CDR3 extends over 15 amino acids. CDR3 sequence: CAWSHTGRVAYEQYF. CDR3 coding DNA: TGTGCCTGGAGTCATACAGGGCGCGTCGCCTACGAGCAGTACTTC.

V usage is TRBV7-3 and J usage is TRBJ1-3, with D possibly being TRBD1 (5 bases). Germline CDR1 reads SGHTA; CDR2 reads FQGTGA. The V end lost 2 bases, the J end lost 2 bases, and 10 bases lay between the germline ends. This CDR3 comprises 15 residues. CDR3 amino acids: CASSLGWGPGNTIYF. In DNA form, the CDR3 reads TGTGCCAGCAGCTTAGGGTGGGGCCCTGGAAACACCATATATTTT.

This chain joins TRBV7-9 and TRBJ2-2; no clear D. Looked up from germline, CDR1 is SEHNR and CDR2 is FQNEAQ (reference sequence). This CDR3 spans 16 amino acids. V shed 2 bases and J shed 0 bases, with 10 bases lying between them. The DNA of the CDR3 is TGTGCCAGCAGCTTACTGATGGCAACGAACACCGGGGAGCTGTTTTTT. This encodes CASSLLMATNTGELFF.

The rearrangement links TRBV5-1 to TRBJ2-1; 8 bases are a match to TRBD2. This CDR3 has 17 amino acids. Germline trimming cut 4 bases from V and 7 bases from J; bases unmatched to any gene: 16. Germline CDR1 is SGHRS and CDR2 is YFSETQ. CDR3 region: CASSQNPGTRGYNEQFF. Here the CDR3 DNA reads TGCGCCAGCAGCCAGAACCCCGGGACTAGGGGTTATAATGAGCAGTTCTTC.

CDR3 sequence: CASSPGQTYGYTF. The CDR3 nucleotides read TGTGCCAGCAGCCCCGGACAGACCTATGGCTACACCTTC. The chain uses TRBV6-5 and TRBJ1-2; maybe TRBD1 (6 bases). There are 13 residues in the CDR3. Germline CDR1 and CDR2: MNHEY and SVGAGI. V was cut by 6 bases and J by 4 bases, with 12 bases left in between.

The V call is TRBV19, the J call TRBJ1-6, with 7 nucleotides matching TRBD1. The CDR3 has 14 residues. The junction had 7 bases not matched to a gene; V was cut back by 5 bases and J by 9 bases. Per the germline V gene, CDR1 is LNHDA and CDR2 is SQIVND (reference sequence). CDR3 amino acids: CASSVQGTGSPLHF. CDR3 sequence (DNA): TGTGCCAGTAGTGTACAGGGGACTGGTTCACCCCTCCACTTT.

Worth noting for this clone: One end of the junction does not line up with germline, which may come from a read error. The chain is built from TRBV2 and TRBJ1-5, with 7 positions matching TRBD1. The germline V gene encodes CDR1 SNHLY and CDR2 FYNNEI. The CDR3 consists of 16 residues. CDR3 coding DNA: TGTGCCAGCAGGGCCCCCGGGACAGAGGGAGGTCAGACCCAGCATTTT. As protein: CASRAPGTEGGQTQHF.

The chain couples TRBV7-3 to TRBJ2-1; D might be TRBD1 (6 bases). The CDR3 is 13 residues long. Trimming left V 4 bases short and J 4 bases short, with 8 bases between. Germline-derived CDR1 and CDR2 are SGHTA and FQGTGA. CDR3 loop: CASSSTGYNEQFF. The CDR3 DNA reads TGTGCCAGCAGCTCGACAGGTTACAATGAGCAGTTCTTC.

The CDR3 sequence is CASSQGDRNIQYF. In nucleotides, the CDR3 is TGTGCCAGCAGCCAAGGGGACAGAAACATTCAGTACTTC. The chain joins TRBV3-1 (or the pseudogene TRBV3-2) to TRBJ2-4, with 7 bases aligning to TRBD1. Germline CDR1 and CDR2: LGHDT and YNNKEL (reference sequence). The junction had 0 bases not matched to a gene; V was cut back by 1 base and J by 6 bases. The CDR3 runs 13 residues.

The rearrangement uses TRBV19 and TRBJ2-1; TRBD2 is a possible D gene (6 bases). The CDR3 covers 22 residues. Germline V gene lookup returns CDR1 LNHDA and CDR2 SQIVND (reference sequence). V was clipped by 2 bases and J by 4 bases, with 33 bases between them. CDR3 residues: CASSIRQRTLAAGGSSYNEQFF. The CDR3 DNA reads as TGTGCCAGTAGTATACGTCAACGAACTTTAGCGGCCGGAGGTTCGTCGTACAATGAGCAGTTCTTC.

The genes are TRBV19 and TRBJ2-7; a possible D gene is TRBD1 (5 bases). This CDR3 has 13 residues. The germline gives CDR1 LNHDA, CDR2 SQIVND (reference sequence). V lost 3 bases and J 9 bases, leaving 15 bases between the germline ends. Written as DNA, the CDR3 is TGTGCCAGTAGTATTAGTCAGGGCAATAGGCAGTACTTC. Its translation: CASSISQGNRQYF.

V gene TRBV7-8 combines with J gene TRBJ1-2; TRBD1 matches at 9 bases. The J segment lost 2 bases and the V segment lost 5 bases, leaving 6 bases of the junction unmatched. The CDR3 totals 15 residues. CDR1 is SGHVS, CDR2 FQNEAQ, per germline. The CDR3 is CASSLETGGNYGYTF. DNA for the CDR3: TGTGCCAGCAGCCTAGAAACAGGGGGCAACTATGGCTACACCTTC.